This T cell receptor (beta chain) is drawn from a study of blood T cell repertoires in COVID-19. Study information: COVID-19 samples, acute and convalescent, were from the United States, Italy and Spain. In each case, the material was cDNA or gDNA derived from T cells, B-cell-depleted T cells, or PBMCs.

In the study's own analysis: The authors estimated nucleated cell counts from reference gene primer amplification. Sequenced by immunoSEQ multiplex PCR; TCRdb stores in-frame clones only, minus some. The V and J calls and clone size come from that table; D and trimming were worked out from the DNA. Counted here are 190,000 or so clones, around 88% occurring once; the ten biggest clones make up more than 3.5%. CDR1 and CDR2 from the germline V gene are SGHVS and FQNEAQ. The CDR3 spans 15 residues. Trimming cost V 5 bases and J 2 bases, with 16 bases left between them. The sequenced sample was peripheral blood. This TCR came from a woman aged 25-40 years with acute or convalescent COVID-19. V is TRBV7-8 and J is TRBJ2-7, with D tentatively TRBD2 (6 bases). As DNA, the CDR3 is TGTGCCAGCAGCGACCCCGGGGGAGATCCCTACGAGCAGTACTTC. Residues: CASSDPGGDPYEQYF.